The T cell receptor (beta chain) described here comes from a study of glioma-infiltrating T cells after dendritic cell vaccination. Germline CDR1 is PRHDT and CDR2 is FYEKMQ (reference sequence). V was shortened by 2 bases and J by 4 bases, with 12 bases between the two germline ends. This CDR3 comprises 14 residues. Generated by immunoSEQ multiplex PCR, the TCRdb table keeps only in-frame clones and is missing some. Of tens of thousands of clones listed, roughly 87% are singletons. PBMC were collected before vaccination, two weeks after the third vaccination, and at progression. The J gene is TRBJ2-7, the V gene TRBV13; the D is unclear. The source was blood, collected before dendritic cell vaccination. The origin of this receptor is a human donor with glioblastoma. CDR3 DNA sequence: TGTGCCAGCAGCTTAAGAAACCTCAGGTACGAGCAGTACGTC. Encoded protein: CASSLRNLRYEQYV.